This T cell receptor (beta chain) was captured by sequencing in a study of CD8 T cells in Susac syndrome (dated by TCRdb to the late 2010s). About the investigation overall: Whether CD8+ T cell activation and differentiation in Susac syndrome was antigen driven was tested using repertoire sequencing.

The full study reports these points: The TCR sequencing and HLA analysis was acknowledged to have included a relatively small number of individuals.

CDR1 is given as MNHEY and CDR2 as SMNVEV, both from the germline V gene (reference sequence). The CDR3 runs 13 residues from the cysteine to the phenylalanine. The kept DNA is CDR3 alone, 39 bases in frame from the first base. The germline ends are 13 bases apart after V is trimmed by 5 bases and J by 5 bases. With regard to this clonotype: The antigen it binds to is not known. No base quality values were provided; no much bigger clone lies one nucleotide off.

Peripheral blood CD8+ and CD4+ T cells from healthy donors, Susac syndrome patients and multiple sclerosis patients were profiled by high-throughput TCR beta sequencing. The healthy donors served as controls matched for age and sex. Bulk CD8+ and CD4+ T cells were purified by magnetic negative isolation, while CD8+ TEMRA cells were enriched using FACS. Blood was collected in EDTA tubes and processed within 24 hours, with PBMCs isolated through density gradient centrifugation. PBMCs destined for TCR sequencing were cryopreserved in liquid nitrogen and later thawed in a 37 °C water bath. The sorted or isolated CD4+, CD8+ and CD8+ TEMRA cells reached a purity of at least 90%. RNA was extracted using the RNeasy kit, and roughly 0.5 to 1 microgram was reverse transcribed with random hexamers. The immunoSEQ multiplex PCR assay, which covers 54 Vbeta and 13 Jbeta segments, was used to amplify TCR beta CDR3 regions. PCR amplification bias was corrected using a synthetic template baseline for primer optimization and computational correction. The original methods were these. Reads were annotated to V, D and J genes according to IMGT and were analyzed with immunoSEQ Analyzer, with only productive sequences retained. Clonality was computed as one minus Shannon entropy normalized by log2 of the number of productive unique sequences. Public and private clones were assessed among the 100 most prevalent clones of each patient and control. Clones were defined as Susac-specific if absent from the healthy and MS cohorts, from 1052 published viral clones and from other ImmuneACCESS disease sequences. TCRdb reanalyzed the raw reads on its own, using fastp at Q25 for trimming and MiXCR for clone calling, and kept in-frame beta chains. Duplicate CDR3 protein sequences are folded into a single record with the most common DNA and genes. These V and J calls are TCRdb output, not the study's own analysis. For this sample there are 110,000 or so distinct CDR3 sequences; less than 97% appear just once. The top ten clones comprise more than 0.095% of the sample.

This sequence originates from a human donor in good health. The sample consisted of CD4+ T cells from PBMCs. In this chain, TRBV27 is recombined with TRBJ2-7, and the D gene may be TRBD1, 5 bases matching. The nucleotide sequence is TGTGCCAGCAGTCGTACAGGTTCTGACGAGCAGTACTTC. Its product reads: CASSRTGSDEQYF.